Sequencing of this T cell receptor (beta chain) was carried out in a study of technical replicates of blood from several donors. The germline V and J ends were trimmed by 2 bases and 6 bases, with 19 bases remaining between them. CDR1 is GTSNPN, CDR2 SVGIG, per germline (reference sequence). The CDR3 contains 15 residues. This table comes from immunoSEQ multiplex PCR, and its TCRdb copy is limited to in-frame clones, with some not included. The profile shows 56,000 or so clones, over 90% of them singletons. The TCR comes from a human donor in good health. Some clones in this sample may be carry-over from other donors' samples. Sequencing was done on a sample of PBMCs. The rearrangement joins TRBV30 to TRBJ1-1, with a possible D match to TRBD1 (6 bases). The CDR3 DNA sequence: TGTGCCTGGAGTCCTCTCAGGGGCGGAGTGGCTGAAGCTTTCTTT. Amino acid sequence: CAWSPLRGGVAEAFF.